This record looks at one TCR beta chain sequence and its context. Its matching antigen is unknown. The CDR3 spans 15 residues. Germline CDR1 and CDR2: DFQATT and SNEGSKA (reference sequence). The V gene lost 7 bases and the J gene lost 0 bases, with 18 bases spanning the gap. This record comes from a study of blood T cells in healthy people across ages. Study conclusions and caveats: Both higher diversity and more naive CD4+ cells marked long-lived donors when set against aged donors.

The authors ran a second PCR of roughly 6 to 12 cycles using a sample-barcoded 5' primer and a J-beta primer mix. One entry per CDR3 protein results from TCRdb running MiXCR on the 5' RACE reads. The sample gives around 1,900,000 distinct CDR3 sequences, about two fifths of which show up once; more than 20% is in the top ten. The source of this sequence is a human donor in good health. The chain recombines TRBV20-1 with TRBJ1-1, with D unresolved. Specimen: blood. CDR3 in DNA: TGCAGTGGGGGAGTGGCCGGAAGAATGAACACTGAAGCTTTCTTT. Its protein product is CSGGVAGRMNTEAFF.